The entry that follows covers one T cell receptor (beta chain) sequence. Its antigen is unidentified. Data came from immunoSEQ multiplex PCR; TCRdb stores just in-frame clones and leaves some out. This table has over a thousand clones, roughly 29% appearing once. This sample was taken from a study of T cells in localized non-small cell lung cancer. Regarding the study as a whole: Blood T cell density predicted longer survival; adjacent-lung clonality, shorter.

The CDR3 runs 14 residues. V was pared by 8 bases and J by 1 base, with 12 bases between. Germline CDR1 is MNHGY and CDR2 is SAAAGT. This sequence was found in a male donor older than 55 with stage II squamous cell lung carcinoma. This chain joins TRBV6-8 and TRBJ2-1; D perhaps matches TRBD2 (5 bases). Here the sequenced sample was normal lung tissue next to the tumor, taken before any cancer treatment. The CDR3 here is CASAEGSSYNEQFF. CDR3 coding DNA: TGTGCCAGCGCAGAGGGCAGTTCCTACAATGAGCAGTTCTTC.